The 27 T cell receptor beta chains in this list originate from one sample, sequenced in a study of blood T cell repertoires in COVID-19. Sequenced by immunoSEQ multiplex PCR; TCRdb stores in-frame clones only, minus some. The table has just over 150,000 clones, less than 85% seen once. What was sequenced was peripheral blood. The receptors come from a woman in her thirties or forties with COVID-19, enrolled during active disease.

The V gene is TRBV7-8, the J gene TRBJ2-5, with 7 positions matching TRBD2. The CDR3 covers 14 residues. Trimming removed 5 bases from V and 6 bases from J; junction bases left unmatched: 9. Per germline, CDR1 SGHVS and CDR2 FQNEAQ. The CDR3 DNA sequence: TGTGCCAGCAGCCCTCCGGGCGGGGGAAAGACCCAGTACTTC. This sequence encodes CASSPPGGGKTQYF.

This chain connects TRBV5-5 to TRBJ1-1, with D maybe TRBD1 (6 bases). The CDR3 has 14 residues. V was clipped by 2 bases and J by 1 base, with 9 bases between them. From germline, CDR1 is SGHKS and CDR2 YYEKEE (reference sequence). The chain's CDR3 is CASSFSGANTEAFF. CDR3 sequence (DNA): TGTGCCAGCAGCTTCTCAGGGGCGAACACTGAAGCTTTCTTT.

The chain is built from TRBV9 and TRBJ2-5, with 7 bases that match TRBD1. The CDR3 is 13 residues long. Trimming removed 7 bases from V and 3 bases from J; junction bases left unmatched: 6. The germline CDR1 and CDR2 sequences are SGDLS and YYNGEE. CDR3 coding DNA: TGTGCCAGCTCCGGGACAGTAGAAGAGACCCAGTACTTC. Translated: CASSGTVEETQYF.

V is TRBV15 and J is TRBJ1-2, with 8 bases matching TRBD1. The CDR3 is 15 residues long. The V gene's germline CDR1 is LNHNV and CDR2 YYDKDF (reference sequence). Trimming removed 4 bases from V and 3 bases from J; junction bases left unmatched: 7. The CDR3, as DNA: TGTGCCACCAGCAAACGGACAGGGTCCCACTATGGCTACACCTTC. Translating it yields CATSKRTGSHYGYTF. Variable domain in full (rest from reference TRBV15 and TRBJ1-2): DAMVIQNPRYQVTQFGKPVTLSCSQTLNHNVMYWYQQKSSQAPKLLFHYYDKDFNNEADTPDNFQSRRPNTSFCFLDIRSPGLGDTAMYLCATSKRTGSHYGYTFGSGTRLTVV.

The CDR3 nucleotides are TGTGCCAGCAGATGGACAGGCGCATGGCCCCAGCATTTT. It translates to CASRWTGAWPQHF. The V call is TRBV6-5, the J call TRBJ1-5, with 7 positions matching TRBD1. Per the germline V gene, CDR1 is MNHEY and CDR2 is SVGAGI. The V and J ends lost 6 bases and 9 bases, in that order; junction bases with no gene match: 8. The CDR3 spans 13 residues.

The V gene is TRBV2, the J gene TRBJ2-7; D is ambiguous. V lost 0 bases and J 1 base, leaving 22 bases between the germline ends. This CDR3 region has 19 residues. From germline, CDR1 is SNHLY and CDR2 FYNNEI. In DNA form, the CDR3 reads TGTGCCAGCAGTGAAGCGCTTCTTCTTTTAGCTAGATGGTCCTACGAGCAGTACTTC. It translates to CASSEALLLLARWSYEQYF.

This chain links TRBV5-3 with TRBJ2-3, with D tentatively TRBD2 (5 bases). TRBV5-3 is designated an ORF whose function remains uncertain. The germline V and J ends were trimmed by 0 bases and 0 bases, with 14 bases remaining between them. The CDR3 extends over 17 amino acids. This CDR3 is CARSLGGSGFSTDTQYF. CDR3 DNA sequence: TGTGCCAGAAGCTTGGGAGGTTCGGGATTTAGCACAGATACGCAGTATTTT.

A few counts support this clone. V usage is TRBV28 and J usage is TRBJ1-5; TRBD1 might be the D (6 bases). Germline CDR1 and CDR2: MDHEN and SYDVKM. Deletions cut 7 bases from V and 2 bases from J, with 15 bases between. The CDR3 contains 15 residues. CDR3 sequence: CASTSQGLGNQPQHF. As DNA, the CDR3 is TGTGCCAGCACCTCACAGGGTCTAGGCAATCAGCCCCAGCATTTT.

This clone was observed a handful of times. The CDR3 nucleotides are TGTGCCAGCAGACCCGGACAGCACACTGAAGCTTTCTTT. Translated: CASRPGQHTEAFF. The chain combines TRBV6-5 with TRBJ1-1; perhaps TRBD1 as D (6 bases). CDR1 and CDR2 from the germline V gene are MNHEY and SVGAGI. The CDR3 is 13 amino acids. V was pared by 6 bases and J by 3 bases, with 11 bases between.

This clone was seen only once. The chain couples TRBV14 to TRBJ2-1; perhaps TRBD2 as D (6 bases). Germline lookup yields CDR1 SGHDN and CDR2 FVKESK. Trimming shortened V by 3 bases and J by 5 bases, and 14 bases separated the two germline ends. This CDR3 region has 15 residues. The CDR3 bases are TGTGCCAGCAGCCAGGGCGGGGTCCCAAACAATGAGCAGTTCTTC. The encoded protein is CASSQGGVPNNEQFF.

This clone has only a few counts. As DNA, the CDR3 is TGTGCCATAGGACCTGCGGGGGGCTACACCTTC. Protein sequence: CAIGPAGGYTF. The chain employs TRBV19 and TRBJ1-2; D is unresolved. Germline CDR1 reads LNHDA; CDR2 reads SQIVND (reference sequence). V was clipped by 10 bases and J by 8 bases, with 14 bases between them. The CDR3 loop spans 11 amino acids.

The chain employs TRBV28 and TRBJ1-6; D call uncertain. Looked up from germline, CDR1 is MDHEN and CDR2 is SYDVKM. Deletions cut 5 bases from V and 9 bases from J, with 17 bases between. The CDR3 is 15 amino acids. The CDR3 coding sequence is TGTGCCAGCAGTCGTACTTCCAACGGAGGTTCACCCCTCCACTTT. Translation: CASSRTSNGGSPLHF. The full variable domain, its missing parts supplied by reference TRBV28 and TRBJ1-6, is DVKVTQSSRYLVKRTGEKVFLECVQDMDHENMFWYRQDPGLGLRLIYFSYDVKMKEKGDIPEGYSVSREKKERFSLILESASTNQTSMYLCASSRTSNGGSPLHFGNGTRLTVT.

The chain joins TRBV2 to TRBJ2-1; a weak D match, TRBD1 (6 bases). In germline, CDR1 is SNHLY, CDR2 FYNNEI. The ends were cut back, 7 bases at V and 0 bases at J, with 16 bases in the middle. This CDR3 is 16 amino acids long. The CDR3 DNA reads as TGTGCCAGCACCCGAGTAGGGGGAAGCTCCTACAATGAGCAGTTCTTC. Its translation is CASTRVGGSSYNEQFF.

The chain combines TRBV18 with TRBJ1-1, with a weak D call TRBD1 (5 bases). The CDR3 runs to 13 residues. Trimming shortened V by 2 bases and J by 6 bases, and 10 bases separated the two germline ends. Germline V gene sequence: CDR1 KGHSH, CDR2 LQKENI. The CDR3 reads CASSPSEGAEAFF. For the CDR3, the DNA is TGTGCCAGCTCACCATCAGAAGGGGCTGAAGCTTTCTTT.

The chain carries TRBV20-1 and TRBJ2-4, with a tentative D call TRBD1 (5 bases). The V end lost 3 bases, the J end lost 1 base, and 10 bases lay between the germline ends. CDR1 and CDR2 (germline): DFQATT, SNEGSKA (reference sequence). The CDR3 runs 14 residues. The CDR3 is CSASLGPAKNIQYF. The DNA of the CDR3 is TGCAGTGCTAGTCTGGGGCCTGCCAAAAACATTCAGTACTTC.

V is TRBV7-8 and J is TRBJ1-6; perhaps TRBD1 as D (5 bases). Trimming cost V 3 bases and J 6 bases, with 12 bases left between them. The CDR3 loop spans 15 amino acids. Germline values: CDR1 SGHVS, CDR2 FQNEAQ. The CDR3 DNA follows: TGTGCCAGCAGCTTTATCCAGGGATCTAATTCACCCCTCCACTTT. Translated: CASSFIQGSNSPLHF.

As concerns this clone: Other nucleotide sequences in the sample specify the same CDR3. The genes are TRBV5-1 and TRBJ2-1; D is ambiguous. The V gene lost 4 bases and the J gene lost 5 bases, with 4 bases spanning the gap. CDR3 length: 11 residues. Germline V gene sequence: CDR1 SGHRS, CDR2 YFSETQ. CDR3 sequence reads: CASSLNNEQFF. The CDR3 nucleotides are TGCGCCAGCAGCCTTAACAATGAGCAGTTCTTC.

The DNA for the CDR3 is TGCGCCAGCAGCCAAGCTAGGACAGCGAACACTGAAGCTTTCTTT. This sequence encodes CASSQARTANTEAFF. The rearrangement uses TRBV4-1 and TRBJ1-1, with D possibly matching TRBD1 (6 bases). Germline CDR1 is MGHRA and CDR2 is YSYEKL. The CDR3 loop spans 15 amino acids. The ends were cut back, 1 base at V and 1 base at J, with 10 bases in the middle.

The chain carries TRBV5-1 and TRBJ2-1, with TRBD2 as a possible D gene (5 bases). This CDR3 spans 14 amino acids. Deletions cut 4 bases from V and 6 bases from J, with 14 bases between. Germline assignment: CDR1 SGHRS and CDR2 YFSETQ. The CDR3: CASSVTNEGNEQFF. CDR3 bases: TGCGCCAGCAGCGTCACTAATGAGGGCAATGAGCAGTTCTTC.

V is TRBV5-6 and J is TRBJ2-1; 10 bases are shared with TRBD2. The CDR3 is 17 amino acids. V was pared by 4 bases and J by 0 bases, with 7 bases of the junction left unmatched. From germline, CDR1 is SGHDT and CDR2 YYEEEE. CDR3 nucleotide sequence: TGTGCCAGCAGCCTAGGTAGCGGGAGGAGCTCCTACAATGAGCAGTTCTTC. Translation: CASSLGSGRSSYNEQFF. The complete variable domain, with remaining parts taken from reference TRBV5-6 and TRBJ2-1, reads DAGVTQSPTHLIKTRGQQVTLRCSPKSGHDTVSWYQQALGQGPQFIFQYYEEEERQRGNFPDRFSGHQFPNYSSELNVNALLLGDSALYLCASSLGSGRSSYNEQFFGPGTRLTVL.

The chain recombines TRBV18 with TRBJ1-5, with a possible D match to TRBD1 (6 bases). Trimming took 3 bases from V and 0 from J, leaving 6 bases between them. The germline V gene encodes CDR1 KGHSH and CDR2 LQKENI. The CDR3 sequence is 14 residues long. The CDR3 DNA is TGTGCCAGCTCACCGGACAGTAGCAATCAGCCCCAGCATTTT. Protein sequence: CASSPDSSNQPQHF.

V gene TRBV9 combines with J gene TRBJ2-2; 7 bases fit TRBD2. The length of the CDR3 is 16 residues. Germline lookup yields CDR1 SGDLS and CDR2 YYNGEE. Unmatched junction bases numbered 10, after V lost 4 bases and J lost 4 bases. CDR3 DNA: TGTGCCAGCAGCCCTGGGGGGGGAACGCGCACCGGGGAGCTGTTTTTT. It codes for CASSPGGGTRTGELFF.

This chain joins TRBV11-2 and TRBJ2-5; 8 positions agree with TRBD2. The CDR3 has 16 amino acids. The J segment lost 4 bases and the V segment lost 2 bases, leaving 9 bases of the junction unmatched. Germline CDR1 reads SGHAT; CDR2 reads FQNNGV. CDR3 residues: CASSLYTSGGGETQYF. The CDR3 DNA is TGTGCCAGCAGCTTATACACTAGCGGAGGGGGAGAGACCCAGTACTTC.

The chain has TRBV2 and TRBJ2-3; 7 bases are shared with TRBD1. The germline V gene has CDR1 SNHLY and CDR2 FYNNEI. With V trimmed by 6 bases and J by 2 bases, 5 bases remained unmatched. The CDR3 sequence is 14 residues long. The CDR3, as DNA: TGTGCCAGCAGGTGGGGACAGCTCACAGATACGCAGTATTTT. It translates to CASRWGQLTDTQYF.

V usage is TRBV18 and J usage is TRBJ1-1; D gene unclear. The germline V gene has CDR1 KGHSH and CDR2 LQKENI. The V end was cut by 2 bases, the J end by 0 bases, with 7 bases between. The CDR3 runs 14 residues. Written as DNA, the CDR3 is TGTGCCAGCTCACCAGTCGGGGTGAACACTGAAGCTTTCTTT. Its translation is CASSPVGVNTEAFF.

The rearrangement links TRBV7-9 to TRBJ2-2; 8 bases line up with TRBD2. V dropped 4 bases and J dropped 1; count of bases not matched to a gene: 11. CDR1 is SEHNR and CDR2 is FQNEAQ in the germline V gene (reference sequence). This CDR3 comprises 18 residues. The CDR3 DNA reads TGTGCCAGCAGCTCCTTCTCCGGGGGGGGATGGAACACCGGGGAGCTGTTTTTT. It is translated as CASSSFSGGGWNTGELFF.

This clone was counted only a few times. The J gene is TRBJ2-1, the V gene TRBV10-3, with D possibly being TRBD1 (5 bases). V dropped 4 bases and J dropped 9 bases, with 7 bases sitting between them. The CDR3 sequence is 11 residues long. Germline V gene data show CDR1 as ENHRY and CDR2 as SYGVKD. The CDR3 here is CAISVDSEQFF. The CDR3 DNA reads TGTGCCATCAGTGTAGACAGTGAGCAGTTCTTC.